These T cell receptor beta chains were read from a single sample in a study of cytomegalovirus exposure and HLA in healthy donors. Here immunoSEQ multiplex PCR was the method, and the copy in TCRdb shows in-frame clones only, minus some. Of about 130,000 clones listed, 77% were seen once; the top ten hold 13%. The source material was PBMCs. These receptors all stem from a woman between 35 and 50 years old in good health and CMV-seropositive. Both conserved end residues are part of each CDR3. A D gene is named only where the DNA matches it firmly. Not all rows give a size; the values are once, few, many and, for expanded clones, a class.

clone_size j_call v_call d_call cdr3_aa cdr3_nt
. TRBJ2-2 TRBV2 TRBD2 CASRGLVSTGELFF TGTGCCAGCAGGGGACTAGTCTCCACCGGGGAGCTGTTTTTT
. TRBJ2-7 TRBV7-2 TRBD2 CASSLSREGHEQYF TGTGCCAGCAGCTTATCCCGGGAGGGCCACGAGCAGTACTTC
few TRBJ2-7 TRBV6-1 TRBD2 CASTSLAGAYEQYF TGTGCCAGCACCTCCTTAGCGGGGGCCTACGAGCAGTACTTC
. TRBJ1-1 TRBV9 . CASSVAGMNTEAFF TGTGCCAGCAGCGTAGCGGGGATGAACACTGAAGCTTTCTTT
many TRBJ2-2 TRBV6-9 TRBD2 CARSYRSGRNTGELFF TGTGCCAGGTCTTACCGTAGCGGGAGGAACACCGGGGAGCTGTTTTTT
. TRBJ2-7 TRBV7-9 TRBD2 CASSGGLAPSYEQYF TGTGCCAGCAGCGGCGGACTAGCCCCCTCCTACGAGCAGTACTTC
. TRBJ1-1 TRBV7-9 TRBD1 CSSSGRQGLNTEAFF TGTTCCAGCAGCGGTCGACAGGGATTGAACACTGAAGCTTTCTTT
. TRBJ2-1 TRBV7-9 TRBD2 CASSFSGTSGRSSYNEQFF TGTGCCAGCAGCTTTAGCGGGACTAGCGGGAGGAGCTCCTACAATGAGCAGTTCTTC
. TRBJ2-2 TRBV10-1 TRBD1 CASSDGRGLTGELFF TGCGCCAGCAGTGACGGCAGGGGGCTCACCGGGGAGCTGTTTTTT
. TRBJ2-1 TRBV6-5 TRBD2 CASRKTSGKYNEQFF TGTGCCAGCAGAAAGACTAGCGGGAAATACAATGAGCAGTTCTTC
. TRBJ2-1 TRBV7-9 TRBD2 CASSPVAGRIGNEQFF TGTGCCAGCAGCCCCGTAGCGGGAAGGATTGGAAATGAGCAGTTCTTC
once TRBJ2-7 TRBV25-1 . CASSESTAYEQYF TGTGCCAGCAGTGAATCTACAGCCTACGAGCAGTACTTC
once TRBJ2-1 TRBV7-3 . CASSLTASPWNEQFF TGTGCCAGCAGCTTAACAGCTAGCCCGTGGAATGAGCAGTTCTTC
. TRBJ2-3 TRBV7-2 TRBD2 CASSSPIAGGRGDTQYF TGTGCCAGCAGCTCTCCCATAGCGGGAGGGAGGGGGGATACGCAGTATTTT
few TRBJ1-1 TRBV6-5 TRBD1 CASRSGQVLNTEAFF TGTGCCAGCAGAAGCGGACAGGTTCTGAACACTGAAGCTTTCTTT
. TRBJ2-7 TRBV7-2 TRBD2 CASSSRLAGGSEQYF TGTGCCAGCAGCAGCAGACTAGCGGGAGGATCCGAGCAGTACTTC
. TRBJ2-7 TRBV2 . CAGAEGSSYEQYF TGTGCCGGGGCGGAGGGGAGCTCCTACGAGCAGTACTTC
. TRBJ2-7 TRBV5-1 TRBD2 CASSLGTSGNNEQYF TGCGCCAGCAGCTTGGGGACTAGCGGGAATAACGAGCAGTACTTC
. TRBJ2-2 TRBV2 TRBD2 CASRLGTTTGTGELFF TGTGCCAGCAGGCTCGGGACTACCACGGGAACCGGGGAGCTGTTTTTT
. TRBJ1-2 TRBV5-4 TRBD1 CASSWGTEILNYGYTF TGTGCCAGCAGCTGGGGGACAGAGATTCTTAACTATGGCTACACCTTC
. TRBJ2-3 TRBV2 . CASSEERVDTQYF TGTGCCAGCAGTGAGGAGAGGGTTGATACGCAGTATTTT
. TRBJ2-7 TRBV6-1 TRBD2 CASSPSGSGYEQYF TGTGCCAGCAGTCCTAGCGGGAGCGGCTACGAGCAGTACTTC
. TRBJ2-4 TRBV14 TRBD1 CASSQDWGQGSLAKNIQYF TGTGCCAGCAGCCAAGACTGGGGACAGGGATCCTTAGCCAAAAACATTCAGTACTTC
. TRBJ1-3 TRBV4-1 . CASSQDRGNTIYF TGCGCCAGCAGCCAAGACAGAGGAAACACCATATATTTT
. TRBJ2-5 TRBV7-8 . CASSLAVLDMGLETQYF TGTGCCAGCAGCTTAGCGGTCTTGGACATGGGCCTAGAGACCCAGTACTTC
few TRBJ2-1 TRBV4-1 . CASSRPTRDNEQFF TGCGCCAGCAGCCGCCCGACTAGGGACAATGAGCAGTTCTTC
. TRBJ1-4 TRBV2 . CASSELAGPHEKLFF TGTGCCAGCAGTGAATTGGCAGGCCCCCACGAAAAACTGTTTTTT
. TRBJ2-3 TRBV7-6 . CASSLGGVYPQYF TGTGCCAGCAGCTTAGGGGGAGTGTACCCTCAGTATTTT
. TRBJ2-3 TRBV5-4 . CASSLVAGMSTDTQYF TGTGCCAGCAGCTTGGTTGCAGGGATGAGCACAGATACGCAGTATTTT
. TRBJ2-1 TRBV29-1 . CSVDAGISYNEQFF TGCAGCGTTGACGCGGGGATCTCCTACAATGAGCAGTTCTTC
. TRBJ2-7 TRBV18 . CASSPQSNGWEQYF TGTGCCAGCTCACCACAGAGCAACGGTTGGGAGCAGTACTTC
. TRBJ2-7 TRBV5-1 TRBD1 CASSPDRVVSYEQYF TGCGCCAGCAGCCCCGACAGGGTTGTATCCTACGAGCAGTACTTC
few TRBJ2-1 TRBV14 . CASSQGLAREQFF TGTGCCAGCAGCCAAGGGCTAGCCAGAGAGCAGTTCTTC
. TRBJ2-7 TRBV25-1 . CASSEPQGYEQYF TGTGCCAGCAGTGAGCCACAGGGTTACGAGCAGTACTTC
. TRBJ2-7 TRBV10-1 TRBD1 CASITTGTDSYEQYF TGCGCCAGCATCACTACCGGGACAGACTCCTACGAGCAGTACTTC
. TRBJ2-6 TRBV5-1 . CASRQGLSGANVLTF TGCGCCAGCAGGCAGGGCCTCTCTGGGGCCAACGTCCTGACTTTC
. TRBJ2-5 TRBV7-2 . CASSNQRAQETQYF TGTGCCAGCAGTAACCAGCGGGCTCAAGAGACCCAGTACTTC
. TRBJ1-5 TRBV27 . CASSLYTPRDTYNQPQHF TGTGCCAGCAGTTTATATACGCCCCGGGACACCTACAATCAGCCCCAGCATTTT
. TRBJ2-1 TRBV2 . CASSRASVGGNEQFF TGTGCCAGCAGTAGAGCTAGCGTGGGAGGTAATGAGCAGTTCTTC
. TRBJ2-1 TRBV6-1 . CASKGDNEQFF TGTGCCAGCAAGGGGGACAATGAGCAGTTCTTC
. TRBJ2-3 TRBV5-6 TRBD1 CASSLVGQGLDTQYF TGTGCCAGCAGCTTGGTCGGACAGGGGTTAGATACGCAGTATTTT
. TRBJ2-3 TRBV15 . CATSRDQGDTQYF TGTGCCACCAGCAGAGACCAGGGGGATACGCAGTATTTT
once TRBJ2-3 TRBV28 TRBD2 CASIRGGTSTGDTQYF TGTGCCAGCATCCGCGGCGGGACTAGCACTGGGGATACGCAGTATTTT
. TRBJ1-1 TRBV28 TRBD1 CASSLTGPKNEAFF TGTGCCAGCAGCTTGACAGGGCCGAAGAATGAAGCTTTCTTT
few TRBJ1-1 TRBV6-6 . CASSLSGVVSTEAFF TGTGCCAGCAGCCTGTCGGGGGTCGTCTCGACTGAAGCTTTCTTT
. TRBJ2-1 TRBV7-3 . CASSLGPNSYNEQFF TGTGCCAGCAGCTTGGGCCCCAACTCCTACAATGAGCAGTTCTTC
. TRBJ1-1 TRBV6-5 . CASKRGGYAEAFF TGTGCCAGCAAAAGGGGGGGGTACGCTGAAGCTTTCTTT
. TRBJ2-5 TRBV11-2 TRBD2 CASSPLGIASGRRETQYF TGTGCCAGCAGCCCCTTGGGTATTGCTAGCGGGAGAAGAGAGACCCAGTACTTC
. TRBJ1-3 TRBV4-2 . CASNPDSSGNTIYF TGTGCCAGCAACCCAGACAGCTCTGGAAACACCATATATTTT
. TRBJ2-7 TRBV10-3 . CAISESTEISYEQYF TGTGCCATCAGTGAGTCAACAGAGATATCGTACGAGCAGTACTTC
. TRBJ1-4 TRBV18 TRBD1 CASSPPTGGRREKLFF TGTGCCAGCTCACCACCGACAGGGGGACGAAGGGAAAAACTGTTTTTT
. TRBJ1-4 TRBV25-1 . CASSLNEKLFF TGTGCCAGCAGCTTAAATGAAAAACTGTTTTTT
. TRBJ2-5 TRBV5-1 . CASSPSSGGETQYF TGCGCCAGCAGCCCGTCCAGCGGCGGGGAGACCCAGTACTTC
. TRBJ1-2 TRBV2 . CASSALRNYGYTF TGTGCCAGCAGTGCCCTCAGAAACTATGGCTACACCTTC
. TRBJ1-2 TRBV9 . CASSVDGTKGYGYTF TGTGCCAGCAGCGTAGATGGGACTAAGGGCTATGGCTACACCTTC
. TRBJ2-1 TRBV7-9 . CASSLAFGELFF TGTGCCAGCAGCTTAGCGTTCGGGGAACTGTTCTTC
. TRBJ1-2 TRBV28 . CASTYLTPVQGPYGYTF TGTGCCAGCACCTATCTGACTCCCGTACAGGGACCCTATGGCTACACCTTC
. TRBJ2-5 TRBV13 TRBD2 CASSLGPMVAGGLETQYF TGTGCCAGCAGCTTAGGCCCGATGGTAGCGGGAGGGTTGGAGACCCAGTACTTC
. TRBJ1-5 TRBV28 . CASTSRGSLSNQPQHF TGTGCCAGCACCTCACGGGGGTCCCTTAGCAATCAGCCCCAGCATTTT
once TRBJ1-5 TRBV7-9 TRBD1 CASSLVSGGGNQPQHF TGTGCCAGCAGCTTAGTTTCAGGGGGCGGAAATCAGCCCCAGCATTTT